This TCR beta chain was recorded in a study of shared clonotypes between healthy human individuals (dated by TCRdb to about 2020). Regarding the research as a whole: The cohort comprised a couple of women and a few men aged 18 to 49 years. Per donor, leukapheresis produced somewhere between about 0.9 and 10 billion PBMCs. To estimate repertoire size and how much clonotypes are shared between individuals, the study performed deep sequencing of blood TCR repertoires from about five healthy adults. Per donor, three plates each were used for CD4 naive and CD4 memory, two for CD8 naive, and one for CD8 memory. Different laboratories and diverse techniques were used to prepare libraries and sequence TCR repertoires, to increase sequencing depth and limit assay-specific biases.

The CDR3 starts with the cysteine, ends with the phenylalanine, and has 15 residues. Only the CDR3 DNA is retained, 45 bases long and in frame from the first base. Between the V and J ends, shortened by 2 bases and 6 bases respectively, the junction contains 15 bases. CDR1 KGHSH and CDR2 LQKENI were looked up in the germline V gene. Healthy HIV-negative adults with no recently reported acute infections or vaccinations were included as donors. Every donor was a Caucasian adult living in Nashville, Tennessee, USA. CD4+ T cells were enriched by magnetic negative selection, after which naive cells were positively selected on CD45RA and the negative fraction was taken as the memory subset. After blood collection by leukapheresis, PBMCs were isolated using Ficoll-Histopaque density gradient centrifugation and then cryopreserved in the vapor phase of liquid nitrogen. Analytical flow cytometry was used to check the purity and quantity of every magnetically sorted T cell population. Each sorted fraction had its genomic DNA isolated and then quantified by UV absorbance on a Nanodrop 2000c.

On this clone itself: The antigen it binds to is not known. No base quality values were provided; no much bigger clone lies one nucleotide off.

Broad study findings and their caveats: The small number of donors limited the genetic and exposure-history diversity represented. Pairwise subsampling indicated that sequencing depth was expected to affect the degree of clonotype sharing among donors. Rarefaction of sorted-subset datasets indicated incomplete sequencing despite the large sequencing depth. Naive subsets generally had larger estimated clonotype richness than memory subsets. About 4.5% of naive CD4, 3% to 4% of naive CD8, around 2.3% of memory CD4, and 0.35% to 0.5% of memory CD8 clonotypes were shared across several donors. Clonotypes shared by all four sorted-subset donors showed higher generation probabilities than non-shared clonotypes. Sampling was restricted to blood, and TCR repertoires in tissues likely differ from the TCR repertoires found in blood.

Using the deep immunoSEQ assay, multiplex PCR amplified TCR CDR3 regions from genomic DNA. Extracted genomic DNA from each cell subset was distributed evenly across all wells of several immunoSEQ 96-well plates, and each plate was treated as a replicate. For sorted subsets, each replicate PCR was loaded with about 200 ng genomic DNA, equivalent to 30,000 or so T cell genomes. The purified libraries were quantified using a Qubit 3.0 fluorometer, sized with a Bioanalyzer 2100, and then quantified again using the KAPA Library Quantification kit. Every immunoSEQ 96-well plate was sequenced on a separate single-read 150-cycle Illumina NextSeq 550 flow cell. Processing in the source paper ran as follows. Because the immunoSEQ output included only junctional sequences and no quality scores, the filtering could not be the same as the filtering used for full-length reads. To assign V/J genes and CDR3, sequences were annotated using PyIR, a Python wrapper for IgBLAST v1.9, with IMGT germline references. Reads with weak V/J assignments (E-value above 1e-6), missing CDR3, stop codons, out-of-frame junctions, or ambiguous translated residues were removed. V3J clonotypes were defined as sequences sharing an identical inferred V gene, J gene, and CDR3 amino acid sequence. To compute the percentage overlap between repertoires, the number of shared unique clonotypes was divided by the size of the smaller repertoire. Repertoire richness was assessed with RTK rarefaction, the Chao1 estimator, and Recon v2.1 estimates of unobserved clonotypes. Generation probabilities for all TCRbeta clonotypes obtained by the gDNA method from a handful of donors were computed using OLGA. TCRdb holds this immuneACCESS table with in-frame rearrangements only. Some clones are missing; in checked studies, unresolved V genes explain under half, and the rest has no known cause. That table is the source of V, J and clone size, and D and trimming were worked out from the DNA. The sample table lists over a million clones, about 96% of them with a count of one. Jointly, the top ten make up roughly 1.1% of the sample.

The clonotype was recovered from a man aged 25 to 40 in good health. The rearrangement combines TRBV18 with TRBJ2-3; TRBD2 could be the D gene, as 5 bases match. Input material: naive CD4+ T cells sorted from blood. Reading the label with the study, this specimen's cell subset or site is: CD45RA+ positively selected. The nucleotide sequence reads as follows: TGTGCCAGCTCACCAGGGCGGGCGACTGGGGATACGCAGTATTTT. Its amino acids are CASSPGRATGDTQYF.